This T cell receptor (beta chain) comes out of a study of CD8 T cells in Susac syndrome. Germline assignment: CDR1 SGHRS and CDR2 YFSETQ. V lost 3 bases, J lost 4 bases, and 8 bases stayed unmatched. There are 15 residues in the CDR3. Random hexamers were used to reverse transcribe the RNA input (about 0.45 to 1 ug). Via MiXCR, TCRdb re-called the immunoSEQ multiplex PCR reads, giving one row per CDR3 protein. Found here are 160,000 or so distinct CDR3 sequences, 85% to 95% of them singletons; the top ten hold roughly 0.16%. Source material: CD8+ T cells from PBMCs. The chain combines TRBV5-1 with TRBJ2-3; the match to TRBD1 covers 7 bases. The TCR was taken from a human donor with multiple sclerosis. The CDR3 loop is CASSSEGGMPDTQYF. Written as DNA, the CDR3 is TGCGCCAGCAGCTCGGAAGGGGGCATGCCAGATACGCAGTATTTT.